A single sample is the source of the 17 T cell receptor beta chains below, sequenced in a study of low-dose radiotherapy and immunotherapy resistance in tumors. Both TCRalpha and TCRbeta chains were reverse transcribed with V-gene-specific primers. Amplification, which lasted around 21 PCR cycles, used a constant-region primer and V-primer adapter to amplify TCRs. One entry per CDR3 protein, called by TCRdb with MiXCR from the reads. Here the sample spans roughly 19,000 distinct CDR3 sequences, about 74% being singletons. All receptors come from a human donor with advanced metastatic prostate, ovarian, gallbladder or colorectal cancer (not recorded which). This table probably holds off-target reads from a library built for another chain.

This sequence joins TRBV12-3 or TRBV12-4 and TRBJ2-3, with 10 bases fitting TRBD2. The CDR3 contains 19 residues. With V trimmed by 7 bases and J by 0 bases, 16 bases remained unmatched. CDR3 loop: CASKPGLAFLQSSTDTQYF. The DNA of the CDR3 is TGTGCCAGCAAGCCGGGACTAGCGTTCCTACAATCTAGCACAGATACGCAGTATTTT.

The V and J genes are TRBV24-1 and TRBJ2-2, with 8 bases fitting TRBD1. The junction had 10 bases not matched to a gene; V was cut back by 12 bases and J by 5 bases. The CDR3 consists of 14 residues. The germline V gene encodes CDR1 KGHDR and CDR2 SFDVKD. CDR3 DNA: TGTGCCCCCTCAGGGGGCGCAAGGACCGGGGAGCTGTTTTTT. It encodes CAPSGGARTGELFF.

This clonotype was seen more than once but under ten times. The chain employs TRBV28 and TRBJ1-2; D remains ambiguous. The CDR3 runs to 14 residues. The V end was cut by 6 bases, the J end by 4 bases, with 15 bases between. Germline V gene sequence: CDR1 MDHEN, CDR2 SYDVKM. CDR3 residues: CASRKLVTAYGYTF. The CDR3 DNA sequence: TGTGCCAGCAGAAAGCTAGTGACGGCCTATGGCTACACCTTC.

The chain uses TRBV5-5 and TRBJ1-1; no clear D. V was clipped by 4 bases and J by 4 bases, with 17 bases between them. This CDR3 comprises 15 residues. Germline V gene data show CDR1 as SGHKS and CDR2 as YYEKEE (reference sequence). CDR3 region: CASSDLEVPVTEAFF. The DNA for the CDR3 is TGTGCCAGCAGCGACCTCGAAGTTCCGGTCACTGAAGCTTTCTTT. The complete variable domain, with remaining parts taken from reference TRBV5-5 and TRBJ1-1, reads DAGVTQSPTHLIKTRGQQVTLRCSPISGHKSVSWYQQVLGQGPQFIFQYYEKEERGRGNFPDRFSARQFPNYSSELNVNALLLGDSALYLCASSDLEVPVTEAFFGQGTRLTVV.

This clonotype was detected once. The DNA of the CDR3 is TGTGCCAGCAGCCCCTCGGACAGGTTAAACACCGGGGAGCTGTTTTTT. It codes for CASSPSDRLNTGELFF. This rearrangement joins TRBV3-1 to TRBJ2-2, with TRBD1 matching over 7 bases. The CDR3 covers 16 residues. The J segment lost 2 bases and the V segment lost 4 bases, leaving 7 bases of the junction unmatched. Looked up from germline, CDR1 is LGHDT and CDR2 is YNNKEL (reference sequence).

The sample holds a few counts of this clonotype. The chain is built from TRBV18 and TRBJ2-5; tentative D call: TRBD1 (6 bases). The CDR3 spans 15 residues. CDR1 KGHSH and CDR2 LQKENI come from the germline V gene. The germline V and J ends were trimmed by 3 bases and 5 bases, with 16 bases remaining between them. The CDR3: CASSPSGTPRETQYF. Written as DNA, the CDR3 is TGTGCCAGCTCACCGTCCGGGACACCCCGGGAGACCCAGTACTTC.

This chain connects TRBV6-6 to TRBJ2-1; tentative D call: TRBD1 (5 bases). V lost 7 bases, J lost 6 bases, and 16 bases lay in between. Germline values: CDR1 MNHNY, CDR2 SVGAGI (reference sequence). The CDR3 loop spans 14 amino acids. The CDR3 loop reads CASNGQGVVNEQFF. The CDR3 DNA sequence: TGTGCCAGCAATGGGCAGGGTGTAGTCAATGAGCAGTTCTTC.

This clonotype was seen only a few times. The rearrangement uses TRBV9 and TRBJ2-1, with a possible D match to TRBD2 (6 bases). Trimming shortened V by 4 bases and J by 5 bases, and 13 bases separated the two germline ends. The V gene's germline CDR1 is SGDLS and CDR2 YYNGEE. The CDR3 is made up of 14 amino acids. The CDR3 reads CASSPHRENNEQFF. The CDR3 DNA reads TGTGCCAGCAGCCCCCACCGGGAGAACAATGAGCAGTTCTTC. The full variable domain, with the rest looked up from reference TRBV9 and TRBJ2-1, is DSGVTQTPKHLITATGQRVTLRCSPRSGDLSVYWYQQSLDQGLQFLIQYYNGEERAKGNILERFSAQQFPDLHSELNLSSLELGDSALYFCASSPHRENNEQFFGPGTRLTVL.

The chain joins TRBV7-2 to TRBJ2-5; 10 bases align to TRBD1. The CDR3 consists of 16 residues. J gave up 2 bases and V 2 bases, and 5 bases lay outside the gene matches. CDR1 and CDR2 from the germline V gene are SGHTA and FQGNSA. CDR3 sequence: CASSLQWDRGQETQYF. The CDR3 DNA sequence: TGTGCCAGCAGCTTACAGTGGGACAGGGGTCAAGAGACCCAGTACTTC.

This chain connects TRBV25-1 to TRBJ2-3; 7 positions agree with TRBD1. Trimming took 4 bases from V and 4 from J; bases not matched to a gene: 2. The germline gives CDR1 MGHDK, CDR2 SYGVNS. The CDR3 has 13 amino acids. The CDR3 nucleotides are TGTGCCAGCAGTGTGGGGACAGCAGATACGCAGTATTTT. Its translation: CASSVGTADTQYF.

This sequence joins TRBV6-5 and TRBJ2-7, with D hard to call. Germline assignment: CDR1 MNHEY and CDR2 SVGAGI. This CDR3 comprises 13 residues. V lost 6 bases and J 1 base, leaving 10 bases between the germline ends. CDR3 DNA: TGTGCCAGCAGACCCGGTGGGTCCTACGAGCAGTACTTC. This sequence encodes CASRPGGSYEQYF.

This chain joins TRBV28 and TRBJ2-1; D is uncertain. The V gene's germline CDR1 is MDHEN and CDR2 SYDVKM. This CDR3 has 11 residues. V was clipped by 3 bases and J by 9 bases, with 6 bases between them. The CDR3, as DNA: TGTGCCAGCAGTTTGTTGTCTGAGCAGTTCTTC. It specifies CASSLLSEQFF.

This sequence joins TRBV11-1 and TRBJ1-1, with TRBD1 as a possible D gene (5 bases). Trimming pared 3 bases from V and 5 bases from J, leaving 10 bases between. Per germline, CDR1 SGHAT and CDR2 FQDESV (reference sequence). The CDR3 length is 13 residues. CDR3 loop: CASSLGGETEAFF. The DNA for the CDR3 is TGTGCCAGCAGCTTGGGGGGTGAGACTGAAGCTTTCTTT.

The genes are TRBV19 and TRBJ2-5; a weak D match, TRBD1 (5 bases). The V and J ends lost 5 bases and 6 bases respectively, with 13 bases between them. Germline assignment: CDR1 LNHDA and CDR2 SQIVND (reference sequence). The CDR3 is 13 residues long. In DNA form, the CDR3 reads TGTGCCAGTAGTTTCAGGGAAGGGAAGACCCAGTACTTC. It specifies CASSFREGKTQYF.

This chain joins TRBV2 and TRBJ2-2, with D hard to call. CDR1 is SNHLY and CDR2 is FYNNEI in the germline V gene. The CDR3 runs 12 residues. With 4 bases removed from V and 2 bases from J, the gap between germline ends came to 2 bases. CDR3 sequence reads: CASSVNTGELFF. The CDR3 DNA is TGTGCCAGCAGTGTAAACACCGGGGAGCTGTTTTTT.

The J gene is TRBJ1-1, the V gene TRBV5-1; D gene ambiguous. The ends were cut back, 0 bases at V and 0 bases at J, with 9 bases in the middle. The CDR3 runs to 15 residues. Germline V CDR1 and CDR2: SGHRS, YFSETQ. The CDR3 loop is CASSLAPGLNTEAFF. The CDR3 DNA reads TGCGCCAGCAGCTTGGCCCCGGGCCTGAACACTGAAGCTTTCTTT. Variable domain in full (rest from reference TRBV5-1 and TRBJ1-1): KAGVTQTPRYLIKTRGQQVTLSCSPISGHRSVSWYQQTPGQGLQFLFEYFSETQRNKGNFPGRFSGRQFSNSRSEMNVSTLELGDSALYLCASSLAPGLNTEAFFGQGTRLTVV.

This chain uses TRBV5-1 with TRBJ2-7, with D tentatively TRBD2 (6 bases). Germline CDR1 and CDR2: SGHRS and YFSETQ. The CDR3 covers 15 residues. Trimming cost V 0 bases and J 3 bases, with 13 bases left between them. As DNA, the CDR3 is TGCGCCAGCAGCTTGGCAAACGGCGGGGTCTACGAGCAGTACTTC. Amino acid sequence: CASSLANGGVYEQYF. The whole variable domain, remainder taken from reference TRBV5-1 and TRBJ2-7, is KAGVTQTPRYLIKTRGQQVTLSCSPISGHRSVSWYQQTPGQGLQFLFEYFSETQRNKGNFPGRFSGRQFSNSRSEMNVSTLELGDSALYLCASSLANGGVYEQYFGPGTRLTVT.